This T cell receptor (beta chain) appears in the sequencing data of a study of Graves' ophthalmopathy and Graves' hyperthyroidism. Whole-study context: Ophthalmopathy not arising within 18 months of follow-up defined hyperthyroidism as stable.

RNA transcripts provided the template for amplifying TCR beta CDR3 regions. First-round RT-PCR employed HTBI primers, with a second-round multiplex PCR after it. Using its own MiXCR run on the multiplex PCR reads, TCRdb lists one record per CDR3 protein. The data show about 1.1 million distinct CDR3 sequences, about 36% seen once. With 1 base clipped from V and 6 bases from J, the junction kept 8 bases outside the gene matches. The CDR3 contains 16 residues. Germline CDR1 reads SEHNR; CDR2 reads FQNEAQ (reference sequence). This clonotype was counted once. This clone may be a read error of a much larger clone one base away.

The V and J genes are TRBV7-9 and TRBJ2-5, with 10 nucleotides matching TRBD1. Sample: peripheral blood or thyroid tissue (not recorded which). The receptor comes from an adult man with Graves' hyperthyroidism. CDR3 in amino acids: CASSLGAGQGTKTQYF. In nucleotides, the CDR3 is TGTGCCAGCAGCTTAGGGGCGGGACAGGGGACGAAGACCCAGTACTTC.